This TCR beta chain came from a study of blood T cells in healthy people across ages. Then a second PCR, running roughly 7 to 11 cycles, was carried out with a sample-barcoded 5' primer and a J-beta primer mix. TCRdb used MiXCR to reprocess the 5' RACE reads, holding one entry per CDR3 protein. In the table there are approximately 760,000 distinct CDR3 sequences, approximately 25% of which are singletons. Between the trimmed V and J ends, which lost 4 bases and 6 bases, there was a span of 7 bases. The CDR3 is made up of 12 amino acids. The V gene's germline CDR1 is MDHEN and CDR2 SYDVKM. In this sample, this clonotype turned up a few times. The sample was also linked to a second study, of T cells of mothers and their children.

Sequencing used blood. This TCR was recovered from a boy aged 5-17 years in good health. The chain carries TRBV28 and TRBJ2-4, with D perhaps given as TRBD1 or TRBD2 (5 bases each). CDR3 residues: CASSSGANIQYF. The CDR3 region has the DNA TGTGCCAGCAGTTCCGGGGCAAACATTCAGTACTTC.